These 18 T cell receptor beta chains were sequenced from one sample in a study of breast tumors, draining lymph nodes, adjacent tissues. The lymph nodes were axillary draining lymph nodes from breast cancer patients. From the multiplex PCR reads, TCRdb called clonotypes with MiXCR, one entry per CDR3 protein. This sample yields approximately 200,000 distinct CDR3 sequences, of which 25% to 40% are seen a single time; around 4.4% belongs to the top ten. Material for sequencing was axillary lymph node tissue. Source of these receptors: a female donor with breast cancer. Some clones in this sample may be carry-over from other donors' samples.

This clonotype was counted between two and nine times. It may be a read error: a sequence one base away is much more abundant. This chain uses TRBV5-4 with TRBJ2-5, with 7 bases fitting TRBD1. CDR1 is SGHNT and CDR2 is YYREEE in the germline V gene (reference sequence). The CDR3 loop spans 16 amino acids. Trimming at V came to 4 bases and at J to 1 base, leaving 10 bases not matched to a gene. CDR3 sequence: CASSPTGAEGQETQYF. The CDR3 DNA reads TGTGCCAGCAGCCCAACAGGGGCCGAGGGCCAAGAGACCCAGTACTTC.

With respect to this clonotype: A much larger clone lies one base from this, so it may be a read error. In this CDR3 the conserved last residue, phenylalanine or tryptophan, is missing, so a read error is likely. The chain joins TRBV28 to TRBJ2-7, with 10 bases fitting TRBD1. V gave up 5 bases and J gave up 2 bases; unmatched junction bases: 12. This CDR3 has 17 residues. CDR1 is MDHEN and CDR2 is SYDVKM in the germline V gene. CDR3 in amino acids: CASSIPYGTGVAYEQYS. CDR3 in DNA: TGTGCCAGCAGTATCCCTTACGGGACAGGGGTCGCCTACGAGCAGTACTCC.

This clonotype was detected ten times or more. The rearrangement joins TRBV24-1 to TRBJ2-1; TRBD1 aligns across 11 bases. This CDR3 spans 15 amino acids. Germline V CDR1 and CDR2: KGHDR, SFDVKD. Trimming took 2 bases from V and 7 from J; bases not matched to a gene: 3. The DNA of the CDR3 is TGTGCCACCAGTGATTACGGGACAGGGGGAAATGAGCAGTTCTTC. It translates to CATSDYGTGGNEQFF.

The table lists this clonotype with many counts. This sequence may be a read error, since a much larger clone differs from it by one base. This sequence joins TRBV29-1 and TRBJ2-1; D possibly corresponds to TRBD1 (6 bases). The germline V gene encodes CDR1 SQVTM and CDR2 ANQGSEA. This CDR3 has 14 residues. DNA of the CDR3: TGCAGCGTTGAAATCCAGGGGAGAGACAATGAGCAGCTCTTC. It yields the protein CSVEIQGRDNEQLF.

The chain employs TRBV7-9 and TRBJ1-5; possibly TRBD1 for D (5 bases). Germline CDR1 reads SEHNR; CDR2 reads FQNEAQ (reference sequence). The CDR3 contains 15 residues. Trimming removed 6 bases at V and 5 bases at J, with 17 bases between. This CDR3 reads CASRPLAGGDQPQHF. In nucleotides, the CDR3 is TGTGCCAGCAGACCACTAGCGGGGGGGGATCAGCCCCAGCATTTT.

The chain carries TRBV9 and TRBJ1-3; unclear D gene. Trimming removed 3 bases at V and 0 bases at J, with 13 bases between. This CDR3 has 16 amino acids. Germline V lookup: CDR1 SGDLS, CDR2 YYNGEE. The chain's CDR3 is CASSGYRGGSGNTIYF. The CDR3 nucleotides read TGTGCCAGCAGCGGATATCGGGGAGGCTCTGGAAACACCATATATTTT.

This clonotype has just a few counts. This may come from a read error, since a much larger clone is one base off. The chain uses TRBV6-6 and TRBJ1-6; D is possibly TRBD1 (5 bases). Looked up from germline, CDR1 is MNHNY and CDR2 is SVGAGI (reference sequence). The CDR3 runs to 14 residues. Trimming removed 4 bases at V and 9 bases at J, with 13 bases between. DNA for the CDR3: TGTGCCAGCAGTTCCTCGTCCGGGGGTTCACCCCTCCACTTT. Amino acid sequence: CASSSSSGGSPLHF.

Many counts were recorded for this clonotype. This sequence joins TRBV7-3 and TRBJ1-2; D is uncertain. V shed 2 bases and J shed 8 bases, with 15 bases lying between them. Germline CDR1 is SGHTA and CDR2 is FQGTGA. This CDR3 comprises 14 residues. CDR3 bases: TGTGCCAGCAGCTTAGGTGGCAGCTCTAAGGGCTACACCTTC. It encodes CASSLGGSSKGYTF.

In the case of this clonotype: This may be a read error, as it is one base from a much larger clone. The rearrangement joins TRBV30 to TRBJ2-3; D is undetermined. Trimming cost V 4 bases and J 0 bases, with 11 bases left between them. CDR3 length: 14 amino acids. Germline lookup yields CDR1 GTSNPN and CDR2 SVGIG (reference sequence). The CDR3 sequence: CAWNGPPSTDTQYF. The DNA of the CDR3 is TGTGCCTGGAATGGCCCGCCTAGCACAGATACGCAGTATTTT.

This clonotype has ten or more counts. The gene calls are TRBV4-2 and TRBJ2-2; no clear D gene. Germline-derived CDR1 and CDR2 are LGHNA and YNFKEQ. Trimming stripped 1 base from V and 2 bases from J, with 8 bases between. There are 15 residues in the CDR3. DNA of the CDR3: TGTGCCAGCAGCCAAGGGCAGGTAAACACCGGGGAGCTGTTTTTT. Protein: CASSQGQVNTGELFF.

This clonotype has ten or more counts. One end of the junction fails to match germline, which may point to a read error. The chain is built from TRBV6-5 and TRBJ1-2; no clear D gene. Per the germline V gene, CDR1 is MNHEY and CDR2 is SVGAGI. The CDR3 sequence is 14 residues long. The CDR3 reads CASSHSQREDGYTF. The CDR3 region has the DNA TGTGCCAGCAGTCACTCGCAAAGGGAGGATGGCTACACCTTC.

This clonotype was recorded at least ten times. The V gene is TRBV7-9, the J gene TRBJ2-1, with D unclear. V was pared by 8 bases and J by 0 bases, with 8 bases between. The CDR3 is 13 amino acids. CDR1 and CDR2 from the germline V gene are SEHNR and FQNEAQ (reference sequence). In DNA, the CDR3 is TGTGCCAGCTCCGAGTTCTCCTACAATGAGCAGTTCTTC. Translated: CASSEFSYNEQFF.

V gene TRBV30 combines with J gene TRBJ1-1; no reliable D call. Trimming left V 0 bases short and J 0 bases short, with 5 bases between. Germline V lookup: CDR1 GTSNPN, CDR2 SVGIG (reference sequence). The CDR3 totals 13 residues. As DNA, the CDR3 is TGTGCCTGGAGTGTACTCCTGAACACTGAAGCTTTCTTT. Protein: CAWSVLLNTEAFF. Full variable domain (rest looked up from reference TRBV30 and TRBJ1-1): SQTIHQWPATLVQPVGSPLSLECTVEGTSNPNLYWYRQAAGRGLQLLFYSVGIGQISSEVPQNLSASRPQDRQFILSSKKLLLSDSGFYLCAWSVLLNTEAFFGQGTRLTVV.

On this clonotype: The conserved closing phenylalanine or tryptophan is absent in this CDR3, likely reflecting a read error. The DNA is omitted, as the CDR3 cannot be located on it reliably, and the CDR3 follows TCRdb's listing. V usage is TRBV10-3 and J usage is TRBJ2-2; the table assigns TRBD1, which was not confirmed against the DNA. The CDR3 spans 13 amino acids, including both terminal residues. The germline V gene encodes CDR1 ENHRY and CDR2 SYGVKD. The CDR3: CAIREDSTGELSS.

Turning to this clonotype: A junction end diverges from the germline sequence, so it may reflect a read error. The CDR3 here is CASSLYNDQFF. The CDR3 DNA follows: TGTGCCAGCAGCTTATACAATGACCAGTTCTTC. The chain couples TRBV5-6 to TRBJ2-1; D gene ambiguous. Germline lookup yields CDR1 SGHDT and CDR2 YYEEEE. This CDR3 is built from 11 residues.

Ten or more counts support this clonotype. The J gene is TRBJ2-2, the V gene TRBV11-2; the match to TRBD2 covers 8 bases. Trimming removed 3 bases from V and 7 bases from J; junction bases left unmatched: 7. There are 15 residues in the CDR3. CDR1 and CDR2 from the germline V gene are SGHAT and FQNNGV. CDR3 in DNA: TGTGCCAGCAGCTTTACGGGGGGGCCGGACGGGGAGCTGTTTTTT. Its protein is CASSFTGGPDGELFF.

The genes are TRBV15 and TRBJ2-5; 10 bases agree with TRBD2. The CDR3 runs to 20 residues. Germline V lookup: CDR1 LNHNV, CDR2 YYDKDF (reference sequence). Germline trimming cut 1 base from V and 5 bases from J; bases unmatched to any gene: 19. CDR3 DNA: TGTGCCACCAGCAGAGGGGATGGCAGCGGGGGGGCTCAGAGTTGGGAGACCCAGTACTTC. Translating it yields CATSRGDGSGGAQSWETQYF.

This clonotype was seen ten or more times. The gene calls are TRBV20-1 and TRBJ2-5; D remains ambiguous. The CDR3 loop spans 12 amino acids. V was shortened by 5 bases and J by 2 bases, with 9 bases between the two germline ends. Germline V CDR1 and CDR2: DFQATT, SNEGSKA (reference sequence). The CDR3 reads CSAPGSQETQYF. Here the CDR3 DNA reads TGCAGTGCTCCCGGGTCTCAAGAGACCCAGTACTTC.